Listed here are 31 T cell receptor beta chains from one sample, sequenced in a study of blood T cell repertoires in COVID-19. Using immunoSEQ multiplex PCR, the repertoire was profiled, and TCRdb retains in-frame clones only, with some absent. This table holds over 200,000 clones, roughly nine tenths found once. The sample comprised peripheral blood. These receptors all stem from a man aged 40-49 years with active or convalescent COVID-19.

This chain joins TRBV11-3 and TRBJ1-1, with TRBD1 identical over 7 bases. CDR3 length: 16 amino acids. Germline lookup yields CDR1 SGHNT and CDR2 YENEEA. Losses at the gene ends were 1 base for V and 3 bases for J; bases not matched to a gene: 8. This CDR3 reads CASSLGGSRGYTEAFF. The CDR3 DNA follows: TGTGCCAGCAGCTTAGGAGGGTCCAGGGGGTACACTGAAGCTTTCTTT.

This chain links TRBV11-2 with TRBJ2-7, with 7 bases aligning to TRBD1. The CDR3 contains 13 residues. V shed 4 bases, J shed 3 bases, and the junction held 3 bases outside the gene matches. Germline CDR1 is SGHAT and CDR2 is FQNNGV. The CDR3 region is CASSWDSVYEQYF. CDR3 bases: TGTGCCAGCAGCTGGGACAGTGTCTACGAGCAGTACTTC. Full variable domain (outside the CDR3, taken from reference TRBV11-2 and TRBJ2-7): EAGVAQSPRYKIIEKRQSVAFWCNPISGHATLYWYQQILGQGPKLLIQFQNNGVVDDSQLPKDRFSAERLKGVDSTLKIQPAKLEDSAVYLCASSWDSVYEQYFGPGTRLTVT.

The V call is TRBV4-1, the J call TRBJ1-4; D is unclear. CDR1 MGHRA and CDR2 YSYEKL come from the germline V gene. The V end was cut by 4 bases, the J end by 7 bases, with 22 bases between. The CDR3 sequence is 17 residues long. CDR3 sequence: CASSPSPGEVYGEKLFF. The CDR3 DNA follows: TGCGCCAGCAGCCCCAGCCCCGGGGAGGTTTACGGTGAAAAACTGTTTTTT.

The chain joins TRBV2 to TRBJ1-2; D possibly corresponds to TRBD1 (5 bases). This CDR3 is 14 amino acids long. Germline loops: CDR1 SNHLY, CDR2 FYNNEI. Trimming removed 1 base from V and 7 bases from J, with 13 bases in between. In DNA form, the CDR3 reads TGTGCCAGCAGTGAAGGGCGGGGGTTGGGTGGCTACACCTTC. Translation: CASSEGRGLGGYTF.

The chain couples TRBV7-2 to TRBJ2-4; tentatively, D is TRBD1 (6 bases). Germline V CDR1 and CDR2: SGHTA, FQGNSA. The CDR3 covers 13 residues. V lost 11 bases and J 2 bases, leaving 13 bases between the germline ends. This chain's CDR3 is CAGAGEPKNIQYF. Here the CDR3 DNA reads TGTGCCGGCGCAGGGGAACCCAAAAACATTCAGTACTTC.

The chain is built from TRBV6-5 and TRBJ1-1; D unclear. The CDR3 consists of 13 residues. The germline V gene has CDR1 MNHEY and CDR2 SVGAGI. Between the trimmed V and J ends, which lost 0 bases and 6 bases, there was a span of 8 bases. The CDR3 protein is CASSYSNSPEAFF. CDR3 DNA sequence: TGTGCCAGCAGTTACTCGAACAGCCCTGAAGCTTTCTTT.

The chain couples TRBV4-2 to TRBJ2-1; the match to TRBD2 covers 15 bases. Trimming at V came to 4 bases and at J to 3 bases, leaving 7 bases not matched to a gene. This CDR3 contains 18 residues. Germline V CDR1 and CDR2: LGHNA, YNFKEQ. The CDR3 DNA follows: TGTGCCAGCAGCCTACCGGGACTAGCGGGAGGCCACTACAATGAGCAGTTCTTC. This translates into CASSLPGLAGGHYNEQFF.

V usage is TRBV6-6 and J usage is TRBJ2-7, with D possibly being TRBD1 (7 bases). This CDR3 comprises 15 residues. V lost 8 bases to trimming and J lost 5 bases, with 22 bases between them. Germline V gene sequence: CDR1 MNHNY, CDR2 SVGAGI (reference sequence). The CDR3 loop reads CASSRGLSGINEQYF. The CDR3 DNA reads TGTGCCAGCTCGAGGGGGCTTAGCGGAATAAACGAGCAGTACTTC.

The chain has TRBV7-9 and TRBJ1-1; D is possibly TRBD1 (6 bases). The CDR3 extends over 13 amino acids. V was clipped by 6 bases and J by 4 bases, with 12 bases between them. CDR1 and CDR2 (germline): SEHNR, FQNEAQ (reference sequence). The CDR3 bases are TGTGCCAGCAGATACGGACAGATCACTGAAGCTTTCTTT. It specifies CASRYGQITEAFF.

This clone was recorded only once. V and J are TRBV28 and TRBJ1-5; 12 bases agree with TRBD1. V gave up 3 bases and J gave up 1 base; unmatched junction bases: 4. Germline V CDR1 and CDR2: MDHEN, SYDVKM. The CDR3 contains 17 residues. Written as DNA, the CDR3 is TGTGCCAGCAGTTTGTATGGGACAGGGGGCAGCAATCAGCCCCAGCATTTT. Residues: CASSLYGTGGSNQPQHF. Full variable domain (outside the CDR3, taken from reference TRBV28 and TRBJ1-5): DVKVTQSSRYLVKRTGEKVFLECVQDMDHENMFWYRQDPGLGLRLIYFSYDVKMKEKGDIPEGYSVSREKKERFSLILESASTNQTSMYLCASSLYGTGGSNQPQHFGDGTRLSIL.

As to this clone: A read error may account for a junction end that differs from germline. V and J are TRBV9 and TRBJ1-2; 9 bases align to TRBD1. The CDR3 loop spans 11 amino acids. The germline gives CDR1 SGDLS, CDR2 YYNGEE. CDR3 sequence (DNA): TGTGCCAGCAGCTCTTGGACAGGGGCAAACTTC. It is translated as CASSSWTGANF.

V usage is TRBV5-8 and J usage is TRBJ1-5, with TRBD1 as a possible D gene (5 bases). Trimming took off 3 bases at V and 2 bases at J, with 12 bases between the two ends. CDR3 size: 15 residues. Looked up from germline, CDR1 is SGHTS and CDR2 is YDEGEE. For the CDR3, the DNA is TGTGCCAGCAGCTCCAGGGAGGGCGGCAATCAGCCCCAGCATTTT. This encodes CASSSREGGNQPQHF.

The chain joins TRBV19 to TRBJ1-1; D not certain. V shed 3 bases and J shed 4 bases, with 9 bases lying between them. The CDR3 totals 13 residues. In germline, CDR1 is LNHDA, CDR2 SQIVND (reference sequence). The CDR3 spells CASSISAGTEAFF. CDR3 sequence (DNA): TGTGCCAGTAGTATTAGTGCGGGCACTGAAGCTTTCTTT.

This sequence joins TRBV5-1 and TRBJ1-1; 7 bases are a match to TRBD1. The V and J ends lost 4 bases and 2 bases, in that order; junction bases with no gene match: 14. The CDR3 has 17 residues. From germline, CDR1 is SGHRS and CDR2 YFSETQ. CDR3 amino acids: CASSIGGQGGPNTEAFF. The CDR3 coding sequence is TGCGCCAGCAGCATTGGGGGGCAGGGGGGACCCAACACTGAAGCTTTCTTT.

V and J are TRBV7-9 and TRBJ1-4, with D possibly matching TRBD1 (5 bases). CDR1 SEHNR and CDR2 FQNEAQ come from the germline V gene (reference sequence). This CDR3 region has 15 residues. The V and J ends lost 8 bases and 7 bases respectively, with 20 bases between them. The CDR3 DNA reads TGTGCCAGCTGGACTACTGGGGGGATGGGTGAAAAACTGTTTTTT. This codes for CASWTTGGMGEKLFF. The entire variable domain, with the rest obtained from reference TRBV7-9 and TRBJ1-4, is as follows: DTGVSQNPRHKITKRGQNVTFRCDPISEHNRLYWYRQTLGQGPEFLTYFQNEAQLEKSRLLSDRFSAERPKGSFSTLEIQRTEQGDSAMYLCASWTTGGMGEKLFFGSGTQLSVL.

The J gene is TRBJ1-5, the V gene TRBV5-4, with D hard to call. Trimming stripped 4 bases from V and 6 bases from J, with 17 bases between. The CDR3 loop spans 15 amino acids. Germline assignment: CDR1 SGHNT and CDR2 YYREEE (reference sequence). In nucleotides, the CDR3 is TGTGCCAGCAGCATCGGAACGGGATCAGGTCAGCCCCAGCATTTT. This encodes CASSIGTGSGQPQHF. Together with reference TRBV5-4 and TRBJ1-5, the CDR3 gives the full variable domain: ETGVTQSPTHLIKTRGQQVTLRCSSQSGHNTVSWYQQALGQGPQFIFQYYREEENGRGNFPPRFSGLQFPNYSSELNVNALELDDSALYLCASSIGTGSGQPQHFGDGTRLSIL.

The rearrangement links TRBV9 to TRBJ1-1; D ambiguous. Trimming stripped 1 base from V and 7 bases from J, with 14 bases between. The V gene's germline CDR1 is SGDLS and CDR2 YYNGEE. The CDR3 has 14 residues. The CDR3 sequence is CASSVYSGKGEAFF. In DNA form, the CDR3 reads TGTGCCAGCAGCGTATACTCGGGAAAGGGTGAAGCTTTCTTT. The variable domain in full, completed from reference TRBV9 and TRBJ1-1, reads DSGVTQTPKHLITATGQRVTLRCSPRSGDLSVYWYQQSLDQGLQFLIQYYNGEERAKGNILERFSAQQFPDLHSELNLSSLELGDSALYFCASSVYSGKGEAFFGQGTRLTVV.

The rearrangement links TRBV18 to TRBJ2-5, with D possibly being TRBD2 (5 bases). The CDR3 is made up of 13 amino acids. CDR1 and CDR2 (germline): KGHSH, LQKENI. Between the trimmed V and J ends, which lost 5 bases and 3 bases, there was a span of 10 bases. CDR3 in amino acids: CASSGWGEETQYF. CDR3 nucleotide sequence: TGTGCCAGCTCAGGTTGGGGAGAAGAGACCCAGTACTTC.

The V call is TRBV28, the J call TRBJ1-5; maybe TRBD1 (5 bases). This CDR3 contains 13 residues. V was trimmed by 7 bases and J by 7 bases, leaving 14 bases between them. Germline CDR1 reads MDHEN; CDR2 reads SYDVKM. The CDR3 sequence is CASNSAGRQPQHF. CDR3 nucleotide sequence: TGTGCCAGCAACTCGGCAGGGCGGCAGCCCCAGCATTTT.

This chain uses TRBV7-9 with TRBJ2-5; D is undetermined. V was trimmed by 1 base and J by 1 base, leaving 7 bases between them. Germline V gene sequence: CDR1 SEHNR, CDR2 FQNEAQ (reference sequence). The CDR3 is 14 amino acids. The CDR3 spells CASSLGVGQETQYF. CDR3 DNA sequence: TGTGCCAGCAGCTTAGGCGTTGGCCAAGAGACCCAGTACTTC.

The chain carries TRBV5-4 and TRBJ1-1, with 12 bases fitting TRBD1. This CDR3 comprises 15 residues. Per germline, CDR1 SGHNT and CDR2 YYREEE (reference sequence). After removal of 4 bases from V and 6 bases from J, the junction contained 7 bases not matched to a gene. CDR3 coding DNA: TGTGCCAGCAGCCGCCGGGACAGGGGGCTGGCTGAAGCTTTCTTT. It codes for CASSRRDRGLAEAFF.

This sequence joins TRBV6-5 and TRBJ1-5, with TRBD1 as a possible D gene (6 bases). This CDR3 contains 15 residues. Between the trimmed V and J ends, which lost 6 bases and 4 bases, there was a span of 16 bases. CDR1 and CDR2 from the germline V gene are MNHEY and SVGAGI. CDR3 protein: CASRVTGLGNQPQHF. Written as DNA, the CDR3 is TGTGCCAGCAGGGTCACAGGGTTGGGTAATCAGCCCCAGCATTTT.

For this clone: The junction shows a germline mismatch at one end, possibly a read error. This CDR3 is CASSTRDRVLF. DNA of the CDR3: TGTGCCAGCAGCACCCGGGACAGGGTCCTCTTC. The chain has TRBV6-5 and TRBJ2-1, with 9 nucleotides matching TRBD1. The CDR3 is 11 amino acids. Germline V lookup: CDR1 MNHEY, CDR2 SVGAGI.

This clone was counted only a few times. This rearrangement joins TRBV7-6 to TRBJ2-7, with 9 bases identical to TRBD2. The germline CDR1 and CDR2 sequences are SGHVS and FNYEAQ. Trimming at V came to 6 bases and at J to 0 bases, leaving 6 bases not matched to a gene. This CDR3 is built from 15 residues. The CDR3 sequence: CASSPYSGSSYEQYF. The CDR3 region has the DNA TGTGCCAGCAGTCCCTATAGCGGGAGCTCCTACGAGCAGTACTTC.

The chain uses TRBV6-5 and TRBJ2-7; 10 nucleotides match TRBD1. The V gene's germline CDR1 is MNHEY and CDR2 SVGAGI. V shed 2 bases and J 5 bases; nucleotides not matched to a gene: 6. The CDR3 has 15 amino acids. CDR3 sequence reads: CASSYGGQGFHEQYF. CDR3 sequence (DNA): TGTGCCAGCAGTTACGGGGGACAGGGGTTTCACGAGCAGTACTTC.

CDR3 nucleotides: TGCGCCAGCAGCTTTACAGAGGGCTCCTATAATTCACCCCTCCACTTT. This gives the protein CASSFTEGSYNSPLHF. The chain links TRBV5-1 to TRBJ1-6, with D hard to call. This CDR3 comprises 16 residues. V lost 2 bases and J lost 0, with 9 bases in between. Germline V gene data show CDR1 as SGHRS and CDR2 as YFSETQ.

In this sample, this clone turned up once. V usage is TRBV28 and J usage is TRBJ2-7, with 11 positions matching TRBD2. The V segment lost 4 bases and the J segment 3 bases; nucleotides outside the gene matches: 8. Germline loops: CDR1 MDHEN, CDR2 SYDVKM. CDR3 length equals 16 residues. Written as DNA, the CDR3 is TGTGCCAGCAGTTCCAACCCCCTAGCGGGGGGCTACGAGCAGTACTTC. Translation: CASSSNPLAGGYEQYF. Supplemented by reference TRBV28 and TRBJ2-7, the full variable domain reads DVKVTQSSRYLVKRTGEKVFLECVQDMDHENMFWYRQDPGLGLRLIYFSYDVKMKEKGDIPEGYSVSREKKERFSLILESASTNQTSMYLCASSSNPLAGGYEQYFGPGTRLTVT.

This chain uses TRBV18 with TRBJ2-1; D possibly corresponds to TRBD1 (6 bases). With 2 bases removed from V and 9 bases from J, the gap between germline ends came to 20 bases. The CDR3 is 16 amino acids. Germline-derived CDR1 and CDR2 are KGHSH and LQKENI. The CDR3 region is CASSPWQQGYGGEQFF. As DNA, the CDR3 is TGTGCCAGCTCACCATGGCAACAGGGCTATGGGGGTGAGCAGTTCTTC.

Many counts were recorded for this clone. The chain employs TRBV3-1 (or the pseudogene TRBV3-2) and TRBJ1-6, with D unresolved. This CDR3 has 12 residues. With 0 bases removed from V and 13 bases from J, the gap between germline ends came to 7 bases. In germline, CDR1 is LGHDT, CDR2 YNNKEL (reference sequence). CDR3 DNA: TGTGCCAGCAGCCAAGATTTCCAGCCCCTCCACTTT. Its protein is CASSQDFQPLHF.

V is TRBV5-6 and J is TRBJ2-3; TRBD2 aligns across 10 bases. V lost 3 bases, J lost 2 bases, and 6 bases stayed unmatched. The germline CDR1 and CDR2 sequences are SGHDT and YYEEEE. The CDR3 runs 16 residues. CDR3 protein: CASSSIAGGPTDTQYF. The CDR3 bases are TGTGCCAGCAGCTCGATAGCGGGGGGCCCCACAGATACGCAGTATTTT.

The chain is built from TRBV6-1 and TRBJ1-2; D may be TRBD1 (5 bases). The CDR3 has 15 amino acids. Between the trimmed V and J ends, which lost 0 bases and 4 bases, there was a span of 12 bases. Per the germline V gene, CDR1 is MNHNS and CDR2 is SASEGT. CDR3 protein: CASSEAGGSLYGYTF. In nucleotides, the CDR3 is TGTGCCAGCAGTGAAGCGGGGGGAAGCCTCTATGGCTACACCTTC.